One sample yielded the 3 T cell receptor beta chains listed below, sequenced in a study of blood T cell repertoires in COVID-19. Profiled with immunoSEQ multiplex PCR; TCRdb holds only in-frame clones, not every one. The data hold 200,000 or so clones, with 80% to 90% observed a single time. The sequenced sample was peripheral blood. These receptor sequences come from a man between 65 and 79 years old with active or convalescent COVID-19.

This clone was seen just once. J is TRBJ2-1 and V is TRBV28, with 10 bases fitting TRBD1. The CDR3 extends over 15 amino acids. The V gene's germline CDR1 is MDHEN and CDR2 SYDVKM. Trimming removed 6 bases from V and 7 bases from J; junction bases left unmatched: 9. The CDR3 sequence is CASSPRTGGSNEQFF. The DNA of the CDR3 is TGTGCCAGCAGCCCGAGGACAGGGGGTTCAAATGAGCAGTTCTTC.

The chain uses TRBV6-5 and TRBJ2-7; no definite D call. This CDR3 has 12 residues. Germline CDR1 reads MNHEY; CDR2 reads SVGAGI. Trimming pared 8 bases from V and 7 bases from J, leaving 15 bases between. In DNA, the CDR3 is TGTGCCAGCCCGACTCTGAATGGGGAGCAGTACTTC. Residues: CASPTLNGEQYF.

This chain uses TRBV21-1 with TRBJ2-5; the DNA was not used to check the table's D call, TRBD1. TRBV21-1 corresponds to a pseudogene. The CDR3 covers 15 residues. CDR3 nucleotide sequence: TGTGCCAGCAGCACGGGACAGGGGGGAAGAGAGACCCAGTACTTC. Protein sequence: CASSTGQGGRETQYF.